The rows below give T cell receptor beta chains drawn from one sample of a study of OX40 agonist ivuxolimab in advanced cancers. The protocol was immunoSEQ multiplex PCR, while the TCRdb copy is restricted to in-frame clones and leaves out a portion. The table has nearly 50,000 clones, 80% to 95% seen once. The sequencing used CD4+ or CD8+ T cells sorted from blood, collected in a trial of the OX40 agonist ivuxolimab. The receptors stem from an adult with an advanced solid tumor such as melanoma, head and neck, liver or kidney cancer. Both conserved end residues are part of each CDR3. The D gene is left open where the match is weak.

j_call d_call v_call cdr3_aa
TRBJ2-1 NA TRBV4-2 CASSQDREYNEQFF
TRBJ2-1 NA TRBV7-9 CASSLGWDEQFF
TRBJ1-2 NA TRBV6-1 CASSDSTDYGYTF
TRBJ2-7 TRBD1 TRBV6-1 CASSEDRVYEQYF
TRBJ1-5 NA TRBV27 CASSLGLSNQPQHF
TRBJ2-2 TRBD1 TRBV15 CATSRDADRGKTGELFF
TRBJ1-5 TRBD1 TRBV27 CASSSSRDRGPYSNQPQHF
TRBJ2-2 NA TRBV27 CASGRRAGELFF
TRBJ1-5 NA TRBV4-1 CASSPQDGSGLAQHF
TRBJ2-5 NA TRBV7-9 CASSLPRADQYF
TRBJ2-5 NA TRBV13 CASSPSGSQETQYF
TRBJ2-7 TRBD1 TRBV2 CASSEVRGQGLEEQYF
TRBJ2-5 NA TRBV7-9 CASSLVQGLGETQYF
TRBJ1-4 TRBD1 TRBV6-4 CASSEGTGSGEKLFF
TRBJ1-5 TRBD1 TRBV19 CASTRTGNSNQPQHF
TRBJ1-4 NA TRBV11-2 CASSRAMGNEKLFF
TRBJ2-7 NA TRBV27 CASSVDSTYEQYF
TRBJ1-1 NA TRBV28 CASSSLGGFEAFF
TRBJ1-2 NA TRBV9 CASSPRGGARVGYTF
TRBJ1-1 TRBD1 TRBV7-9 CASSPQGGGRTEAFF
TRBJ2-3 NA TRBV5-5 CASSPLSTDTQYF
TRBJ1-1 NA TRBV11-2 CASSFGADTEAFF
TRBJ1-2 TRBD1 TRBV6-5 CASSYGTDYYGYTF
TRBJ1-5 TRBD1 TRBV13 CASSLGQGGNQPQHF
TRBJ2-1 TRBD1 TRBV7-8 CASSSWTGIYNEQFF
TRBJ2-5 NA TRBV11-2 CASSLVGEGETQYF
TRBJ1-6 TRBD1 TRBV9 CASSFNSGQGGNSPLHF
TRBJ2-1 TRBD1 TRBV11-2 CASSPGQGGNEQFF
TRBJ2-1 NA TRBV5-6 CASSLGSSNNEQFF
TRBJ2-5 TRBD2 TRBV6-1 CASRASGVYQETQYF
TRBJ2-1 TRBD2 TRBV11-2 CASSRGLAGVLEQFF
TRBJ2-5 NA TRBV11-2 CASSLAVGETQYF
TRBJ2-1 TRBD1 TRBV29-1 CSVRDRGYRDYNEQFF
TRBJ1-3 NA TRBV27 CASSSLGTTGNTIYF
TRBJ1-2 NA TRBV9 CASSVFGASLEYGYTF
TRBJ2-1 TRBD1 TRBV28 CASSLNRGRPQFF
TRBJ1-6 NA TRBV11-2 CASSLEESPLHF
TRBJ1-6 NA TRBV27 CASSFGGVNSPLHF
TRBJ2-5 TRBD1 TRBV5-1 CASSPGTGGYRETQYF
TRBJ2-7 TRBD2 TRBV27 CASSPSGSGGVYEQYF
TRBJ2-7 NA TRBV6-5 CASSSRDNSYEQYF
TRBJ1-1 NA TRBV9 CASSTGLGANTEAFF
TRBJ1-6 NA TRBV19 CASSARTDIASPLHF
TRBJ1-1 TRBD1 TRBV13 CASSLGPMDRGNTEAFF
TRBJ2-7 NA TRBV12-5 CASGPATLAFYEQYF
TRBJ1-2 TRBD1 TRBV30 CAWSPGQGDYGYTF
TRBJ2-1 NA TRBV6-6 CASSYGSGIGNEQFF
TRBJ1-1 NA TRBV7-9 CASSPRELNTEAFF
TRBJ2-3 NA TRBV10-2 CASSGQTSTDTQYF